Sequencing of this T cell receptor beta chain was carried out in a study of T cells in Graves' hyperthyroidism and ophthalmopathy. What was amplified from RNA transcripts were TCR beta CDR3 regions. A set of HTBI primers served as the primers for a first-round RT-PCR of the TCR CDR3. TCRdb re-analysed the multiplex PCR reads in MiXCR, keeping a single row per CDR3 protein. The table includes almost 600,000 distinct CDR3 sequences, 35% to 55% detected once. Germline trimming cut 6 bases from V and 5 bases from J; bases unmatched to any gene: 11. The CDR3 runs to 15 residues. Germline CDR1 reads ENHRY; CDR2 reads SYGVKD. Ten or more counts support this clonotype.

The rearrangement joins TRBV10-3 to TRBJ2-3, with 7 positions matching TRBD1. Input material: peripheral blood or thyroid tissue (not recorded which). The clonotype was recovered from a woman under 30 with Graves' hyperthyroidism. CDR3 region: CAISNLGQTLDTQYF. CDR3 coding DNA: TGTGCCATCAGCAACCTGGGACAGACCCTAGATACGCAGTATTTT.